These 25 T cell receptor beta chains originate from one sample sequenced in a study of cytomegalovirus exposure and HLA in healthy donors. The PCR had 60 Vbeta and 13 Jbeta primers. Repertoires were generated with immunoSEQ multiplex PCR, while TCRdb's copy carries only in-frame clones and drops some. Seen here are 150,000 or so clones, about 75% observed once, and the top ten hold about 2.1%. Sequencing was done on a sample of PBMCs. The source is a female donor in good health and CMV-seronegative.

The chain links TRBV30 to TRBJ1-1; TRBD1 is a possible D gene (6 bases). Trimming removed 0 bases at V and 5 bases at J, with 16 bases between. The CDR3 extends over 15 amino acids. Germline V gene sequence: CDR1 GTSNPN, CDR2 SVGIG (reference sequence). CDR3 coding DNA: TGTGCCTGGAGTGTACTGGCAGGGGCGTATACTGAAGCTTTCTTT. It yields the protein CAWSVLAGAYTEAFF.

This rearrangement joins TRBV5-1 to TRBJ1-1, with a weak D call TRBD1 (6 bases). The CDR3 contains 14 residues. Trimming pared 0 bases from V and 1 base from J, leaving 7 bases between. Germline CDR1 is SGHRS and CDR2 is YFSETQ. The CDR3 DNA reads TGCGCCAGCAGCTTGGCGGGACAGAACACTGAAGCTTTCTTT. Encoded protein: CASSLAGQNTEAFF.

The chain has TRBV7-2 and TRBJ1-2; a possible D gene is TRBD1 (5 bases). The V gene lost 3 bases and the J gene lost 6 bases, with 17 bases spanning the gap. The CDR3 has 15 amino acids. Per germline, CDR1 SGHTA and CDR2 FQGNSA. DNA of the CDR3: TGTGCCAGCAGCTTCTCTCCCGGTCAGGGCGATGGCTACACCTTC. Its protein is CASSFSPGQGDGYTF.

The gene calls are TRBV10-3 and TRBJ2-7, with TRBD1 matching 8 bases. Trimming took 7 bases from V and 3 from J; bases not matched to a gene: 14. CDR1 is ENHRY, CDR2 SYGVKD, per germline. The CDR3 contains 16 residues. The CDR3 DNA follows: TGTGCCATCACCCCCGGACAGGGTTCTACCCTCTACGAGCAGTACTTC. Protein: CAITPGQGSTLYEQYF.

This clone was seen just once. The junction shows a germline mismatch at one end, possibly a read error. This sequence joins TRBV5-1 and TRBJ2-1; 8 nucleotides match TRBD2. This CDR3 has 17 residues. Germline lookup yields CDR1 SGHRS and CDR2 YFSETQ. CDR3: CASSLANSGDSYNGQFF. In nucleotides, the CDR3 is TGCGCCAGCAGCTTGGCAAATAGCGGGGACTCCTACAATGGGCAGTTCTTC. The full variable domain, its missing parts supplied by reference TRBV5-1 and TRBJ2-1, is KAGVTQTPRYLIKTRGQQVTLSCSPISGHRSVSWYQQTPGQGLQFLFEYFSETQRNKGNFPGRFSGRQFSNSRSEMNVSTLELGDSALYLCASSLANSGDSYNGQFFGPGTRLTVL.

This clone was counted once. V is TRBV30 and J is TRBJ2-1, with TRBD1 as a possible D gene (6 bases). V was pared by 4 bases and J by 7 bases, with 17 bases between. The CDR3 runs to 14 residues. The V gene's germline CDR1 is GTSNPN and CDR2 SVGIG (reference sequence). CDR3 loop: CAWNQGRVGNEQFF. CDR3 DNA: TGTGCCTGGAATCAGGGGCGGGTGGGGAATGAGCAGTTCTTC.

The rearrangement uses TRBV29-1 and TRBJ2-3; the match to TRBD2 covers 7 bases. Germline V gene data show CDR1 as SQVTM and CDR2 as ANQGSEA. Losses at the gene ends were 4 bases for V and 5 bases for J; bases not matched to a gene: 9. The CDR3 totals 14 residues. The DNA of the CDR3 is TGCAGCGTTGGTTCGGCGGGGGTCGGAGATACGCAGTATTTT. Amino acids: CSVGSAGVGDTQYF.

This sequence joins TRBV7-9 and TRBJ1-5; D perhaps matches TRBD1 (6 bases). The germline V gene encodes CDR1 SEHNR and CDR2 FQNEAQ (reference sequence). Trimming took off 5 bases at V and 2 bases at J, with 13 bases between the two ends. There are 15 residues in the CDR3. Written as DNA, the CDR3 is TGTGCCAGCAGCCGCGGGGGGGCCGGCAATCAGCCCCAGCATTTT. It yields the protein CASSRGGAGNQPQHF.

Concerning this clone: At one end the junction does not follow the germline gene, possibly because of a read error. The chain links TRBV7-9 to TRBJ1-2; TRBD1 agrees at 8 bases. The V gene's germline CDR1 is SEHNR and CDR2 FQNEAQ (reference sequence). The CDR3 length is 14 residues. CDR3 sequence: CSSSLESGGIGYTF. Here the CDR3 DNA reads TGTTCCAGCAGCTTAGAATCAGGGGGCATCGGCTACACCTTC.

This rearrangement joins TRBV11-2 to TRBJ2-4; no firm D call. Germline V gene data show CDR1 as SGHAT and CDR2 as FQNNGV. V shed 3 bases and J shed 0 bases, with 12 bases lying between them. This CDR3 spans 16 amino acids. CDR3: CASSFPDFLAKNIQYF. The CDR3 DNA sequence: TGTGCCAGCAGCTTCCCCGACTTTTTAGCCAAAAACATTCAGTACTTC.

This chain connects TRBV30 to TRBJ1-6, with D maybe TRBD1 (5 bases). Trimming removed 0 bases at V and 8 bases at J, with 14 bases between. The CDR3 loop spans 15 amino acids. The germline V gene encodes CDR1 GTSNPN and CDR2 SVGIG (reference sequence). The CDR3 coding sequence is TGTGCCTGGAGTGTAGGGTTCAGGGTGGATTCACCCCTCCACTTT. Residues: CAWSVGFRVDSPLHF.

The V and J genes are TRBV4-2 and TRBJ1-6; TRBD1 matches 9 bases. CDR3 length: 18 residues. Germline V gives CDR1 LGHNA, CDR2 YNFKEQ. J gave up 2 bases and V 1 base, and 6 bases lay outside the gene matches. CDR3 residues: CASSQAIRQGAYNSPLHF. In DNA form, the CDR3 reads TGTGCCAGCAGCCAAGCGATCAGACAGGGGGCCTATAATTCACCCCTCCACTTT.

The V and J genes are TRBV2 and TRBJ1-5, with TRBD1 identical over 9 bases. Germline-derived CDR1 and CDR2 are SNHLY and FYNNEI. Trimming took 6 bases from V and 2 from J; bases not matched to a gene: 8. The CDR3 loop spans 16 amino acids. The chain's CDR3 is CASSLGQGNGNQPQHF. CDR3 DNA: TGTGCCAGCAGCTTAGGACAGGGGAATGGCAATCAGCCCCAGCATTTT.

This clone was counted once. The CDR3 sequence is CASRNEASSYEQYF. The CDR3 nucleotides read TGCGCCAGCAGGAATGAGGCGAGCTCCTACGAGCAGTACTTC. V is TRBV5-1 and J is TRBJ2-7, with D unclear. The CDR3 sequence is 14 residues long. Germline V CDR1 and CDR2: SGHRS, YFSETQ. V lost 5 bases and J lost 0, with 12 bases in between.

This clone showed up just a few times. The V and J genes are TRBV7-7 and TRBJ2-2, with 7 bases matching TRBD1. Germline loops: CDR1 SSHAT, CDR2 FNYEAQ (reference sequence). The V gene end was trimmed by 5 bases and the J gene end by 5 bases; junction bases not matched to a gene: 8. CDR3 size: 15 residues. As DNA, the CDR3 is TGTGCCAGCAGCCCAGCAGGGGGTCGAACCGGGGAGCTGTTTTTT. Protein sequence: CASSPAGGRTGELFF.

The chain links TRBV18 to TRBJ2-5; D not certain. Trimming took 1 base from V and 6 from J, leaving 12 bases between them. The CDR3 spans 14 residues. Looked up from germline, CDR1 is KGHSH and CDR2 is LQKENI. The CDR3 here is CASSPRSDPQTQYF. CDR3 DNA sequence: TGTGCCAGCTCACCACGGAGTGATCCGCAGACCCAGTACTTC.

The table lists this clone with a count of one. The DNA for the CDR3 is TGTGCCAGCAGCTTGGTCCCGGGAGGGTCAACCGGGGAGCTGTTTTTT. It encodes CASSLVPGGSTGELFF. The J gene is TRBJ2-2, the V gene TRBV5-5, with 8 bases that match TRBD2. Germline assignment: CDR1 SGHKS and CDR2 YYEKEE (reference sequence). V lost 0 bases, J lost 5 bases, and 6 bases stayed unmatched. This CDR3 has 16 residues.

This clone occurred a few times. The chain couples TRBV25-1 to TRBJ1-2; tentatively, D is TRBD1 (6 bases). Between the trimmed V and J ends, which lost 4 bases and 8 bases, there was a span of 23 bases. The CDR3 totals 16 residues. CDR1 MGHDK and CDR2 SYGVNS come from the germline V gene. CDR3 nucleotide sequence: TGTGCCAGCAGTGCCCACATCGTAGACAGGCAGGAAGGCTACACCTTC. Protein product: CASSAHIVDRQEGYTF.

The chain employs TRBV2 and TRBJ1-4; D is perhaps TRBD1 (5 bases). Trimming took 6 bases from V and 7 from J, leaving 18 bases between them. The CDR3 is made up of 15 amino acids. Germline CDR1 is SNHLY and CDR2 is FYNNEI. The chain's CDR3 is CASSKGPAQGEKLFF. The CDR3 DNA sequence: TGTGCCAGCAGCAAGGGCCCTGCTCAGGGTGAAAAACTGTTTTTT.

The chain links TRBV19 to TRBJ2-2; TRBD1 aligns across 10 bases. Germline CDR1 is LNHDA and CDR2 is SQIVND (reference sequence). The J segment lost 8 bases and the V segment lost 5 bases, leaving 8 bases of the junction unmatched. The CDR3 sequence is 15 residues long. The CDR3 protein is CASSSATGGKGELFF. The CDR3 DNA is TGTGCCAGTAGTTCGGCGACAGGGGGCAAAGGGGAGCTGTTTTTT.

The chain has TRBV5-1 and TRBJ2-1; TRBD2 matches 10 bases. V was pared by 2 bases and J by 4 bases, with 12 bases of the junction left unmatched. The CDR3 loop spans 18 amino acids. Germline CDR1 is SGHRS and CDR2 is YFSETQ. The CDR3 is CASSFSLQLAGTYNEQFF. DNA for the CDR3: TGCGCCAGCAGCTTTTCCCTTCAACTAGCGGGGACTTACAATGAGCAGTTCTTC.

V usage is TRBV9 and J usage is TRBJ1-2; the D gene is possibly TRBD1 (5 bases). The CDR3 extends over 14 amino acids. CDR1 is SGDLS and CDR2 is YYNGEE in the germline V gene. The ends were cut back, 0 bases at V and 5 bases at J, with 11 bases in the middle. This CDR3 is CASSVEGRAYGYTF. DNA of the CDR3: TGTGCCAGCAGCGTAGAGGGGCGCGCTTATGGCTACACCTTC.

The CDR3 spells CASSLEGQGREQFF. The DNA of the CDR3 is TGTGCCAGCAGCTTGGAAGGTCAGGGAAGGGAGCAGTTCTTC. V usage is TRBV5-4 and J usage is TRBJ2-1; possible D gene TRBD1, 5 bases. The V end was cut by 0 bases, the J end by 10 bases, with 14 bases between. The germline gives CDR1 SGHNT, CDR2 YYREEE (reference sequence). The CDR3 length is 14 residues.

V is TRBV7-9 and J is TRBJ2-7; 8 nucleotides match TRBD1. The CDR3 sequence is 17 residues long. Germline CDR1 SEHNR, CDR2 FQNEAQ (reference sequence). The junction had 15 bases not matched to a gene; V was cut back by 5 bases and J by 3 bases. This CDR3 reads CASSPAVRQGTNYEQYF. CDR3 sequence (DNA): TGTGCCAGCAGCCCCGCAGTGAGACAGGGGACCAACTACGAGCAGTACTTC. The full variable domain, with the rest looked up from reference TRBV7-9 and TRBJ2-7, is DTGVSQNPRHKITKRGQNVTFRCDPISEHNRLYWYRQTLGQGPEFLTYFQNEAQLEKSRLLSDRFSAERPKGSFSTLEIQRTEQGDSAMYLCASSPAVRQGTNYEQYFGPGTRLTVT.

The chain links TRBV5-1 to TRBJ2-2; 9 positions match TRBD1. Germline CDR1 reads SGHRS; CDR2 reads YFSETQ. This CDR3 spans 19 amino acids. The V gene end was trimmed by 1 base and the J gene end by 3 bases; junction bases not matched to a gene: 13. CDR3 bases: TGCGCCAGCAGCTTGATAGGGGATACAGGGGGCTGGGACACCGGGGAGCTGTTTTTT. This encodes CASSLIGDTGGWDTGELFF.